Given below is one T cell receptor beta chain in context. Its specificity is unknown. The data are from a study of cytomegalovirus exposure and HLA in healthy donors. Whole-study findings and limits: A later analysis found most CMV-associated TCR beta chains apparently HLA-restricted.

The PCR had 60 Vbeta and 13 Jbeta primers. Sequencing used immunoSEQ multiplex PCR; TCRdb keeps in-frame clones, though not all of them. The sample shows over 60,000 clones, roughly 80% of them seen only once. Donors were nominally healthy when sampled, though unrecorded immune exposures were likely. CDR3 length equals 15 residues. The ends lost 0 bases at V and 7 bases at J; junction bases unmatched: 2. CDR1 is KGHSH and CDR2 is LQKENI in the germline V gene. The clonotype originates from a woman aged 30 to 39 in good health and CMV-seropositive. The chain uses TRBV18 and TRBJ1-6, with TRBD1 matching 8 bases. The sequenced sample was PBMCs. The CDR3 here is CASSPPDRVNSPLHF. Written as DNA, the CDR3 is TGTGCCAGCTCACCACCGGACAGGGTCAATTCACCCCTCCACTTT.